These 18 T cell receptor beta chains were all obtained from the same sample, sequenced in a study of regulatory T cells in long-lasting Graves disease. Construction of TCR beta libraries relied on iRepertoire HTBI primers and on Arm-PCR targeting CDR3 regions. TCRdb processed the multiplex PCR reads anew with MiXCR; each CDR3 protein has one entry. The sample lists under 700,000 distinct CDR3 sequences, 16% occurring once. Documented time point: newly diagnosed GD, antithyroid drugs for less than 3 months. PBMC-extracted RNA yielded the TCR library. The same data also contributed to another study, on T cells in Graves' hyperthyroidism and ophthalmopathy.

Sequencing was performed on peripheral blood mononuclear cells (PBMCs), taken at new diagnosis, from a patient treated with antithyroid drugs. These receptors were obtained from a woman aged 35-65 years with Graves disease.

This clonotype was seen ten or more times. The chain recombines TRBV7-8 with TRBJ1-6; no clear D gene. V was clipped by 4 bases and J by 1 base, with 11 bases between them. This CDR3 has 16 residues. CDR1 and CDR2 (germline): SGHVS, FQNEAQ. The CDR3 DNA is TGTGCCAGCAGCTCCCTCGAGTGGTCCTATAATTCACCCCTCCACTTT. Amino acid sequence: CASSSLEWSYNSPLHF.

Many counts were recorded for this clonotype. The chain carries TRBV30 and TRBJ1-3; D gene ambiguous. This CDR3 contains 13 residues. The germline V gene has CDR1 GTSNPN and CDR2 SVGIG (reference sequence). The V gene lost 4 bases and the J gene lost 0 bases, with 7 bases spanning the gap. CDR3 coding DNA: TGTGCCTGGAATCCGAACTCTGGAAACACCATATATTTT. Its translation is CAWNPNSGNTIYF.

This clonotype showed up many times. The V call is TRBV2, the J call TRBJ1-3; 8 positions match TRBD1. V lost 6 bases to trimming and J lost 1 base; unmatched junction nucleotides: 2. The CDR3 is 14 residues long. Looked up from germline, CDR1 is SNHLY and CDR2 is FYNNEI. The CDR3 loop is CASRDRGSGNTIYF. CDR3 nucleotides: TGTGCCAGCAGAGACAGGGGTTCTGGAAACACCATATATTTT.

In its sample, this clonotype was seen many times. The CDR3 coding sequence is TGTGCCTGGAGTGTAGGGACAGGGGGCCGTAACTATGGCTACACCTTC. This translates into CAWSVGTGGRNYGYTF. The chain is built from TRBV30 and TRBJ1-2; 12 bases fit TRBD1. The CDR3 consists of 16 residues. Germline CDR1 and CDR2: GTSNPN and SVGIG (reference sequence). V was clipped by 0 bases and J by 1 base; unmatched bases: 3.

This clonotype was detected a few times. The V gene is TRBV7-3, the J gene TRBJ1-1; 9 bases are shared with TRBD1. Germline assignment: CDR1 SGHTA and CDR2 FQGTGA. J gave up 6 bases and V 1 base, and 6 bases lay outside the gene matches. The length of the CDR3 is 15 residues. CDR3 DNA: TGTGCCAGCAGCTTAATGGGACAGGGTTTGGCTGAAGCTTTCTTT. Translation gives CASSLMGQGLAEAFF.

This chain links TRBV28 with TRBJ2-1; D is perhaps TRBD2 (5 bases). Trimming shortened V by 10 bases and J by 4 bases, and 14 bases separated the two germline ends. The CDR3 contains 13 residues. Germline V gene lookup returns CDR1 MDHEN and CDR2 SYDVKM. The CDR3 DNA is TGTGCCATCAGAGGGCAGCTTTACAATGAGCAGTTCTTC. Translating gives CAIRGQLYNEQFF.

The CDR3 reads CASSSQGGTNIQYF. CDR3 coding DNA: TGTGCCAGCAGCTCGCAGGGGGGGACAAACATTCAGTACTTC. This sequence joins TRBV11-1 and TRBJ2-4, with D perhaps being TRBD1 or TRBD2 (7 bases each). The CDR3 runs to 14 residues. Trimming left V 4 bases short and J 6 bases short, with 13 bases between. Germline lookup yields CDR1 SGHAT and CDR2 FQDESV (reference sequence).

The chain joins TRBV7-3 to TRBJ2-1; TRBD2 matches 9 bases. With 5 bases clipped from V and 3 bases from J, the junction kept 8 bases outside the gene matches. From germline, CDR1 is SGHTA and CDR2 FQGTGA. The CDR3 sequence is 16 residues long. The CDR3 loop is CASSTDSGGDYNEQFF. CDR3 nucleotides: TGTGCCAGCAGCACAGATAGCGGGGGAGACTACAATGAGCAGTTCTTC.

The sample holds many counts of this clonotype. The chain employs TRBV7-8 and TRBJ2-1; D is perhaps TRBD2 (5 bases). The V end was cut by 3 bases, the J end by 9 bases, with 9 bases between. CDR3 length equals 12 residues. The germline V gene encodes CDR1 SGHVS and CDR2 FQNEAQ. CDR3 DNA sequence: TGTGCCAGCAGCTTTGTTCGGGGTGAGCAGTTCTTC. Translated, it gives CASSFVRGEQFF.

This clonotype was recorded many times. This chain connects TRBV2 to TRBJ1-2, with D unresolved. CDR3 length: 14 residues. Germline CDR1 and CDR2: SNHLY and FYNNEI. V was pared by 2 bases and J by 4 bases, with 11 bases between. CDR3 loop: CASSELVETYGYTF. The CDR3 DNA follows: TGTGCCAGCAGTGAACTAGTGGAGACCTATGGCTACACCTTC.

This clonotype was found many times. The V and J genes are TRBV20-1 and TRBJ2-3, with unresolved D. CDR1 and CDR2 from the germline V gene are DFQATT and SNEGSKA (reference sequence). CDR3 length: 14 residues. V was shortened by 2 bases and J by 2 bases, with 11 bases between the two germline ends. CDR3 in DNA: TGCAGTGCTAGAAAGGCGGCAGACACAGATACGCAGTATTTT. Amino acids: CSARKAADTDTQYF.

In regard to this clonotype: A much larger clone sits a single nucleotide away, making a read error possible. The rearrangement uses TRBV6-2 or TRBV6-3 and TRBJ1-4, with D possibly matching TRBD1 (6 bases). V was pared by 5 bases and J by 7 bases, with 17 bases between. The CDR3 length is 15 residues. Per germline, CDR1 MNHEY and CDR2 SVGEGT. CDR3: CASSEGGHGSEKLFF. CDR3 sequence (DNA): TGTGCCAGCAGTGAAGGGGGACATGGTAGTGAAAAACTGTTTTTT.

This rearrangement joins TRBV5-6 to TRBJ1-2, with D tentatively TRBD1 (6 bases). The CDR3 covers 15 residues. Germline lookup yields CDR1 SGHDT and CDR2 YYEEEE. V lost 4 bases, J lost 1 base, and 14 bases lay in between. CDR3 amino acids: CASSRVDSYNYGYTF. In DNA form, the CDR3 reads TGTGCCAGCAGCCGAGTGGACAGTTATAACTATGGCTACACCTTC.

This clonotype has more than one count but fewer than ten. This sequence joins TRBV2 and TRBJ2-7, with TRBD2 matching over 9 bases. V gave up 7 bases and J gave up 7 bases; unmatched junction bases: 14. The CDR3 consists of 15 residues. Germline lookup yields CDR1 SNHLY and CDR2 FYNNEI. The CDR3 is CASTAGGTRLEEQYF. In nucleotides, the CDR3 is TGTGCCAGCACCGCGGGGGGGACGCGCCTGGAAGAGCAGTACTTC. Full variable domain (missing parts from reference TRBV2 and TRBJ2-7): EPEVTQTPSHQVTQMGQEVILRCVPISNHLYFYWYRQILGQKVEFLVSFYNNEISEKSEIFDDQFSVERPDGSNFTLKIRSTKLEDSAMYFCASTAGGTRLEEQYFGPGTRLTVT.

This clonotype turned up a few times. CDR3: CASSRAGDEKLFF. The CDR3 coding sequence is TGTGCCAGCAGTAGGGCAGGCGATGAAAAACTGTTTTTT. This chain connects TRBV2 to TRBJ1-4; D unresolved. CDR3 length equals 13 residues. V lost 5 bases, J lost 6 bases, and 10 bases lay in between. Germline-derived CDR1 and CDR2 are SNHLY and FYNNEI.

The V and J genes are TRBV20-1 and TRBJ2-3; tentative D call: TRBD2 (5 bases). The CDR3 totals 13 residues. CDR1 is DFQATT, CDR2 SNEGSKA, per germline (reference sequence). Trimming took 1 base from V and 4 from J, leaving 9 bases between them. CDR3 DNA sequence: TGCAGTGCTAGAGGGACCGGGGCAGATACGCAGTATTTT. Translation: CSARGTGADTQYF.

This clonotype was recorded a few times. Just one base apart from a much larger clone, this may be a read error. This sequence joins TRBV28 and TRBJ2-7, with no clear D. The V gene's germline CDR1 is MDHEN and CDR2 SYDVKM. This CDR3 region has 14 residues. In DNA, the CDR3 is TGTGCCAGCGCACCGGGCCCGAGCTCCTACGGGCAGTACTTC. Residues: CASAPGPSSYGQYF.

V is TRBV19 and J is TRBJ1-6, with TRBD1 matching over 7 bases. Germline-derived CDR1 and CDR2 are LNHDA and SQIVND (reference sequence). This CDR3 is built from 13 residues. The V gene end was trimmed by 6 bases and the J gene end by 7 bases; junction bases not matched to a gene: 3. In DNA, the CDR3 is TGTGCCAGTAGGGCGACAGGGAATTCACCCCTCCACTTT. This sequence encodes CASRATGNSPLHF.